The T cell receptor (beta chain) described here comes from a study of cytotoxic CD8 clonotypes in ibrutinib-treated CLL. As for the study in general: Of a cohort that held some 12 relapsed/refractory and around 16 treatment-naive patients, about 18 were IGHV unmutated. Timing of response sample collection was a median approximately eleven months after treatment start, with a range of 6 to 36.

This clone was counted between two and nine times. The method was immunoSEQ multiplex PCR; TCRdb's version includes in-frame clones alone and lacks a portion of them. This sample carries 110,000 to 150,000 clones, roughly 76% of them seen once, and the ten largest clones take about 5%. This sample comprised PBMCs, obtained after 24 months of ibrutinib treatment. The sequence came from a human donor with chronic lymphocytic leukemia.

CDR3 loop: CASSYSTGQPQHF. The CDR3 DNA sequence: TGTGCCAGCAGTTACTCGACAGGGCAGCCCCAGCATTTT. The rearrangement uses TRBV6-5 and TRBJ1-5; 7 nucleotides line up with TRBD1. The CDR3 loop spans 13 amino acids. CDR1 and CDR2 (germline): MNHEY, SVGAGI. The ends lost 0 bases at V and 7 bases at J; junction bases unmatched: 0.